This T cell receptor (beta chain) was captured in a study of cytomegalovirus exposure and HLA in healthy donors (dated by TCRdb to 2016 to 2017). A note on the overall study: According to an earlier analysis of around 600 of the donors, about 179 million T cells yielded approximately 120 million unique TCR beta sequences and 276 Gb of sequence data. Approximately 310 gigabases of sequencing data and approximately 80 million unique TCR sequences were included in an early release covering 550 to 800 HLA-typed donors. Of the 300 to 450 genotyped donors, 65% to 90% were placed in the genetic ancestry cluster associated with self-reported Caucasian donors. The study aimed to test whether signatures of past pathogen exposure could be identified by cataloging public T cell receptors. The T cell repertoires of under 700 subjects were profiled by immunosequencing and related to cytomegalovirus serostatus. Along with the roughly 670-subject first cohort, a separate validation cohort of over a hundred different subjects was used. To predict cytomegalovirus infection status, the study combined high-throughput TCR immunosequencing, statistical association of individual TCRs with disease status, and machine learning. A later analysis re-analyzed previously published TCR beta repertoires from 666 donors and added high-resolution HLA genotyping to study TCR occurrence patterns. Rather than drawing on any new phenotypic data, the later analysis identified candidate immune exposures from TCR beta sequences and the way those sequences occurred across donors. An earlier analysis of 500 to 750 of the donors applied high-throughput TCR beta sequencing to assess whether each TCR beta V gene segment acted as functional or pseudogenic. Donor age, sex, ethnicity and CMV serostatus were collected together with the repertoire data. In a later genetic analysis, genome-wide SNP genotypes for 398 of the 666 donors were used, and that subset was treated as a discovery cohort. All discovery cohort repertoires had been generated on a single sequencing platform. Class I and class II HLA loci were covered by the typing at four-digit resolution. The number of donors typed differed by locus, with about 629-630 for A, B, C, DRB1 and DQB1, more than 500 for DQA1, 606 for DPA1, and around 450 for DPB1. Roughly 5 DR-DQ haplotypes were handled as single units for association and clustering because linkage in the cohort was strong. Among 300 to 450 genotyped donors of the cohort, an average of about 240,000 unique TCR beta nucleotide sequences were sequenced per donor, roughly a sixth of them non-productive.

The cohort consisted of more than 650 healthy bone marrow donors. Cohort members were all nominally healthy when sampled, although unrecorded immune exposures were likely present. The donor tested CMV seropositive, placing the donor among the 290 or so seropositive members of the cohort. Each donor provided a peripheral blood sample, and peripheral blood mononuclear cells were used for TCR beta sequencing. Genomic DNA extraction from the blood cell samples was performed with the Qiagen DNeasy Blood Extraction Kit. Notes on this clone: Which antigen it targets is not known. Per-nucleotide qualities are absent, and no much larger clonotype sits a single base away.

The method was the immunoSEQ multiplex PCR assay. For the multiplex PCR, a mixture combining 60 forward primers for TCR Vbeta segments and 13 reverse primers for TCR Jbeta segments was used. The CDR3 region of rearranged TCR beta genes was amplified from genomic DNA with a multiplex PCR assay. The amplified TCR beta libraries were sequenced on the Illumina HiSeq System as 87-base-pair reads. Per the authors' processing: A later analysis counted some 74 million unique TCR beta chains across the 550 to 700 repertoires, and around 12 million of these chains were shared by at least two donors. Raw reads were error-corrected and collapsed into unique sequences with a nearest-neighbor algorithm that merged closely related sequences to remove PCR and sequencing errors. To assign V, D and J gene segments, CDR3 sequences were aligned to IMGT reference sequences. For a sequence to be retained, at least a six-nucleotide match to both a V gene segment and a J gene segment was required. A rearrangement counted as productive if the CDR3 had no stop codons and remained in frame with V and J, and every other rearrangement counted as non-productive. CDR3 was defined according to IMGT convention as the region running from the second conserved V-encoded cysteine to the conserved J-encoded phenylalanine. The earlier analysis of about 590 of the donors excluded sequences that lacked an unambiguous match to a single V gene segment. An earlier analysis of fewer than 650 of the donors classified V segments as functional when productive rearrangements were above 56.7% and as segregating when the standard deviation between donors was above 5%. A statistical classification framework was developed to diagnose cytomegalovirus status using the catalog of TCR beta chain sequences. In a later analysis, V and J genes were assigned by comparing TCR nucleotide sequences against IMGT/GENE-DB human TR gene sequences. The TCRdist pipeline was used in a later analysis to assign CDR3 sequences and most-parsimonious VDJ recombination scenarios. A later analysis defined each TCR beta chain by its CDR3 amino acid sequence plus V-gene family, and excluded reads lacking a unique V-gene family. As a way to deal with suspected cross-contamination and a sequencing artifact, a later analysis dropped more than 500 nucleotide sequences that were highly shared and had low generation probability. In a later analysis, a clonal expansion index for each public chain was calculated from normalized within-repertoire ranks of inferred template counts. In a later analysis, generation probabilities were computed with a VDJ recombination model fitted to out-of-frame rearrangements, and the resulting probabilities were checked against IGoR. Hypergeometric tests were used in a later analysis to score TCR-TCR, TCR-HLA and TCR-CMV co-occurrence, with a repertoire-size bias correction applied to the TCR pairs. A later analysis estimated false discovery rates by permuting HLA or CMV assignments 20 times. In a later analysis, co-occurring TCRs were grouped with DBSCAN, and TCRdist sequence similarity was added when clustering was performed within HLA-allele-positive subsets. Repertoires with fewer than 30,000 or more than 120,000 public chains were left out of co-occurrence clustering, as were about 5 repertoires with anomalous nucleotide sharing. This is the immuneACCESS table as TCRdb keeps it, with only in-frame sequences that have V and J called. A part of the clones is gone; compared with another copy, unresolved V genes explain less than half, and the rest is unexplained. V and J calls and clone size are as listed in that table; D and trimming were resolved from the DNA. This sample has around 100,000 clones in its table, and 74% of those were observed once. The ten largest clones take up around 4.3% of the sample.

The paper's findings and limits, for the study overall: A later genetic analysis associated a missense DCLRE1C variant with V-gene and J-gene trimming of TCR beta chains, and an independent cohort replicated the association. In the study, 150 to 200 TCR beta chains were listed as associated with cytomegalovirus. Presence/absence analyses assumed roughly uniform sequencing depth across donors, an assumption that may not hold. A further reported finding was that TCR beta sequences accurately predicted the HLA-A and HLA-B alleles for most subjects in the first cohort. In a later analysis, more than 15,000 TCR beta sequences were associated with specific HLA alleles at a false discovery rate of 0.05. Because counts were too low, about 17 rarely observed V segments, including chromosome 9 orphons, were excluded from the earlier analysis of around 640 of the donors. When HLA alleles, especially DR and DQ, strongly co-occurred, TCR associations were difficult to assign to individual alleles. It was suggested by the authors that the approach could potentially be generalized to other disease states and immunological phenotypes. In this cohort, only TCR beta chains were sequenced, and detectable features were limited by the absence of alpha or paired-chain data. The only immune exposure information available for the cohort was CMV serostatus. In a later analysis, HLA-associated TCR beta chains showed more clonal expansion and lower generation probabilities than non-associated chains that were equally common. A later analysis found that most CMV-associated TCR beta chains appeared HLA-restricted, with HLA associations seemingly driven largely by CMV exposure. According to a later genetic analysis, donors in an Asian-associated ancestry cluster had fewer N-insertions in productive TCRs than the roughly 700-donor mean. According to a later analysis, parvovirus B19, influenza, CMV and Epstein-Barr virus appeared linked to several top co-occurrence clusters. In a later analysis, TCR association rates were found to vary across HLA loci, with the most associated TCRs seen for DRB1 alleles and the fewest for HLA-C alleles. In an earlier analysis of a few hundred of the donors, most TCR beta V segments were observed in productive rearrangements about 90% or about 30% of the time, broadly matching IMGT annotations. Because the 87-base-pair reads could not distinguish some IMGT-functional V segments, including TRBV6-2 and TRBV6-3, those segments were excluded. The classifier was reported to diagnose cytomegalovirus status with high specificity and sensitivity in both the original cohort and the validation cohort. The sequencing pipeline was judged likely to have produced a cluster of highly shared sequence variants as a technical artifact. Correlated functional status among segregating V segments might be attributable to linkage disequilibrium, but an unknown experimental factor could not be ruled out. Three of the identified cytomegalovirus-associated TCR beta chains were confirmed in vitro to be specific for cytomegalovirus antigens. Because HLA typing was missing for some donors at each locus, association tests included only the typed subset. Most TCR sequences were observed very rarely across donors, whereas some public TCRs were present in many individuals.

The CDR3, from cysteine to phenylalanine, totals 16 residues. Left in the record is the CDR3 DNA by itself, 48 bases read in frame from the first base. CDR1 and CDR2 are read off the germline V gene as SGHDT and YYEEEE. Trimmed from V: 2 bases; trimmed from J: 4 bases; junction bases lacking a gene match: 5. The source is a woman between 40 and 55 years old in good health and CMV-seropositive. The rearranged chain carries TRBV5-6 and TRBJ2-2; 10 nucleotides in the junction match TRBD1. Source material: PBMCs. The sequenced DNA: TGTGCCAGCAGCTTTTGGGACAGGGGTCGCACCGGGGAGCTGTTTTTT. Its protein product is CASSFWDRGRTGELFF.